This T cell receptor beta chain stems from a study of cytomegalovirus exposure and HLA in healthy donors. Study-level information: In an earlier analysis, 90 million to 130 million unique TCR beta sequences were found from 150 million to 200 million T cells. Most donors, 80% to 90% of a few hundred genotyped, fell in the Caucasian-associated ancestry cluster.

A remark on this clone: An end of the junction differs from the germline gene, which may be a read error.

CDR1 is SGHRS and CDR2 is YFSETQ in the germline V gene. The CDR3 sequence is 19 residues long. PCR used 60 Vbeta primers and 13 Jbeta primers. TCRdb's copy holds only in-frame clones and misses some; the assay was immunoSEQ multiplex PCR. The sample lists some 110,000 clones; roughly 68% were seen once. Donors counted as nominally healthy when sampled, yet unrecorded immune exposures were likely. V usage is TRBV5-1 and J usage is TRBJ2-1; 14 nucleotides agree with TRBD2. Material for sequencing was PBMCs. The sequence derives from a woman aged 25-40 years in good health and CMV-seronegative. CDR3 sequence (DNA): TGCGCCAGCAGTTTGGGACTAGCGGGAGCGGCCAGCTCCTACAATGAGCAGTTCTTC. Its translation is CASSLGLAGAASSYNEQFF.